This T cell receptor beta chain appears in the sequencing data of a study of CD8+ T cells in alopecia areata. Study-wide context: A regimen of oral tofacitinib, 5 to 10 mg twice daily, was given to treated patients.

RNA extraction was followed by reverse transcription into cDNA, which acted as the sequencing template. The table came from immunoSEQ multiplex PCR; TCRdb's copy has only in-frame clones and leaves some out. The sample has approximately 180,000 clones; about three fifths are singletons. Germline V gene lookup returns CDR1 LGHNT and CDR2 FRNRAP. The ends were cut back, 5 bases at V and 2 bases at J, with 7 bases in the middle. This CDR3 contains 12 residues. Sample treatment: oral pan-JAK inhibitor, 5-10 mg twice daily. Individuals with alopecia areata gave both lesional scalp punch biopsies and peripheral blood for collection.

The chain has TRBV12-5 and TRBJ2-7, with D unresolved. The sequence was collected from a human donor with alopecia areata. The sample here was CD4+ T cells sorted from blood, taken at week 24, from a patient treated with tofacitinib. CDR3 bases: TGTGCTAGTGGTCTGGAACCCTACGAGCAGTACTTC. It codes for CASGLEPYEQYF.